A single sample gave rise to the 12 T cell receptor beta chains below, sequenced in a study of OX40 agonist ivuxolimab in advanced cancers. Sequenced by immunoSEQ multiplex PCR; TCRdb stores in-frame clones only, minus some. The repertoire holds over 15,000 clones, with about 86% as singletons. The sample was CD4+ or CD8+ T cells sorted from blood, taken in a trial of the OX40 agonist ivuxolimab. The receptors here all came from an adult with an advanced solid tumor such as melanoma, head and neck, liver or kidney cancer.

The chain joins TRBV7-2 to TRBJ1-2; 7 nucleotides match TRBD1. CDR1 SGHTA and CDR2 FQGNSA come from the germline V gene. This CDR3 spans 13 amino acids. The junction had 5 bases not matched to a gene; V was cut back by 4 bases and J by 6 bases. The CDR3 is CASSSQGRHGYTF. The CDR3 coding sequence is TGTGCCAGCAGCTCACAGGGGCGGCATGGCTACACCTTC.

The chain couples TRBV5-1 to TRBJ1-4, with a weak D call TRBD1 (6 bases). Trimming left V 4 bases short and J 7 bases short, with 17 bases between. Germline V CDR1 and CDR2: SGHRS, YFSETQ. The CDR3 totals 15 residues. The CDR3 protein is CASSTTGHEGEKLFF. For the CDR3, the DNA is TGCGCCAGCAGCACGACAGGCCACGAGGGTGAAAAACTGTTTTTT.

This chain uses TRBV19 with TRBJ1-2; D uncertain. Germline V gene lookup returns CDR1 LNHDA and CDR2 SQIVND (reference sequence). Trimming cost V 0 bases and J 8 bases, with 16 bases left between them. The length of the CDR3 is 15 residues. CDR3 sequence reads: CASSIDPTSSEGYTF. The CDR3 DNA reads as TGTGCCAGTAGTATAGATCCCACGAGTTCAGAAGGCTACACCTTC.

The chain employs TRBV7-9 and TRBJ1-4; D is possibly TRBD1 (6 bases). The CDR3 contains 12 residues. CDR1 is SEHNR and CDR2 is FQNEAQ in the germline V gene (reference sequence). Trimming stripped 7 bases from V and 6 bases from J, with 9 bases between. The CDR3 spells CASTRTDEKLFF. Here the CDR3 DNA reads TGTGCCAGCACACGGACAGATGAAAAACTGTTTTTT. Full variable domain (rest looked up from reference TRBV7-9 and TRBJ1-4): DTGVSQNPRHKITKRGQNVTFRCDPISEHNRLYWYRQTLGQGPEFLTYFQNEAQLEKSRLLSDRFSAERPKGSFSTLEIQRTEQGDSAMYLCASTRTDEKLFFGSGTQLSVL.

The rearrangement uses TRBV6-1 and TRBJ1-2; weak D call: TRBD1 (5 bases). Trimming shortened V by 6 bases and J by 1 base, and 12 bases separated the two germline ends. Germline V gene data show CDR1 as MNHNS and CDR2 as SASEGT. The CDR3 consists of 14 residues. The CDR3 DNA reads TGTGCCAGCAGGGCCGGGACCTTTAACTATGGCTACACCTTC. Translation: CASRAGTFNYGYTF.

This clone was observed once. The V call is TRBV10-3, the J call TRBJ1-5, with D possibly TRBD1 on 6 matching bases. Trimming pared 9 bases from V and 2 bases from J, leaving 20 bases between. CDR1 ENHRY and CDR2 SYGVKD come from the germline V gene. The CDR3 covers 16 residues. The CDR3 nucleotides read TGTGCCATAAGAGACCCCCACAGGGAGGGCAATCAGCCCCAGCATTTT. This codes for CAIRDPHREGNQPQHF.

This chain joins TRBV4-1 and TRBJ1-2, with TRBD1 as a possible D gene (5 bases). Trimming removed 0 bases from V and 5 bases from J, with 13 bases in between. Germline lookup yields CDR1 MGHRA and CDR2 YSYEKL. The CDR3 is made up of 15 amino acids. The CDR3 coding sequence is TGCGCCAGCAGCCAAGAAGGAGCGGGGCCATATGGCTACACCTTC. It encodes CASSQEGAGPYGYTF.

V gene TRBV28 combines with J gene TRBJ1-3; D may be TRBD1 (6 bases). This CDR3 spans 15 amino acids. V was trimmed by 4 bases and J by 4 bases, leaving 14 bases between them. Looked up from germline, CDR1 is MDHEN and CDR2 is SYDVKM. DNA for the CDR3: TGTGCCAGCAGTTCGGGGGGCGCTAAAGGAAACACCATATATTTT. It yields the protein CASSSGGAKGNTIYF.

The CDR3 is CASSPDRYGYTF. CDR3 in DNA: TGTGCCAGCAGTCCTGACAGATATGGCTACACCTTC. This sequence joins TRBV6-5 and TRBJ1-2, with TRBD1 as a possible D gene (5 bases). With 5 bases removed from V and 5 bases from J, the gap between germline ends came to 9 bases. CDR1 and CDR2 from the germline V gene are MNHEY and SVGAGI. CDR3 length: 12 residues.

This clone was detected only once. The V and J genes are TRBV19 and TRBJ1-1; D not resolved. The CDR3 is made up of 15 amino acids. V lost 5 bases and J lost 1, with 14 bases in between. CDR1 is LNHDA, CDR2 SQIVND, per germline (reference sequence). The CDR3 nucleotides read TGTGCCAGTAGTCCCACGAGGGCGGGGAACACTGAAGCTTTCTTT. Protein sequence: CASSPTRAGNTEAFF.

The rearrangement joins TRBV6-1 to TRBJ1-4, with 7 bases aligning to TRBD1. Germline CDR1 is MNHNS and CDR2 is SASEGT. The CDR3 is 15 amino acids. Trimming removed 4 bases from V and 2 bases from J; junction bases left unmatched: 4. The CDR3 bases are TGTGCCAGCAGTGGTCAGGGGGGGACTAATGAAAAACTGTTTTTT. As protein: CASSGQGGTNEKLFF.

The chain joins TRBV2 to TRBJ1-6; the D gene is possibly TRBD1 (5 bases). Trimming cost V 4 bases and J 3 bases, with 7 bases left between them. The CDR3 extends over 14 amino acids. Germline CDR1 and CDR2: SNHLY and FYNNEI. The chain's CDR3 is CASSVTDYNSPLHF. CDR3 nucleotides: TGTGCCAGCAGTGTGACAGACTATAATTCACCCCTCCACTTT. Full variable domain (missing parts from reference TRBV2 and TRBJ1-6): EPEVTQTPSHQVTQMGQEVILRCVPISNHLYFYWYRQILGQKVEFLVSFYNNEISEKSEIFDDQFSVERPDGSNFTLKIRSTKLEDSAMYFCASSVTDYNSPLHFGNGTRLTVT.